These T cell receptor beta chains were read from a single sample in a study of cytomegalovirus exposure and HLA in healthy donors. The repertoire was sequenced with immunoSEQ multiplex PCR; TCRdb's copy has only in-frame clones and lacks some. The data show more than 100,000 clones, about 90% seen once. Sample: PBMCs. These receptors were taken from a man younger than 40 in good health and CMV-seronegative. CDR3s include the opening cysteine and the closing phenylalanine or tryptophan. The D gene is left open where the match is weak. A clone size is listed for some rows: how often the clone was seen (once, few, many), or a class if it is expanded.

>-|TRBJ1-1|TRBV5-1|once
CASSFFPLDRSNTEAFF
TGCGCCAGCAGCTTTTTCCCCCTGGACAGATCGAACACTGAAGCTTTCTTT
>-|TRBJ1-1|TRBV5-1|-
CASKNTGITEAFF
TGCGCCAGCAAAAATACAGGGATTACTGAAGCTTTCTTT
>-|TRBJ2-7|TRBV21-1|-
CASGLQGGQYF
TGTGCCAGCGGCCTACAGGGTGGGCAGTACTTC
>TRBD1|TRBJ2-5|TRBV27|-
CASSLLGQDFGTQYF
TGTGCCAGCAGTTTACTGGGACAGGATTTCGGGACCCAGTACTTC
>TRBD2|TRBJ2-3|TRBV19|-
CASSIGGEGTDTQYF
TGTGCCAGTAGTATAGGAGGGGAGGGGACAGATACGCAGTATTTT
>TRBD2|TRBJ2-1|TRBV9|-
CASSDNPGTRLYNEQFF
TGTGCCAGCAGCGATAATCCCGGGACTAGACTTTACAATGAGCAGTTCTTC
>TRBD1|TRBJ2-3|TRBV6-6|few
CASSYGTGHTDTQYF
TGTGCCAGCAGTTACGGGACAGGGCACACAGATACGCAGTATTTT
>-|TRBJ1-5|TRBV2|-
CASSGQTNQPQHF
TGTGCCAGCAGTGGACAGACCAATCAGCCCCAGCATTTT
>-|TRBJ1-2|TRBV30|-
CAWSPLGRPYGYTF
TGTGCCTGGAGCCCACTCGGCAGGCCCTATGGCTACACCTTC
>-|TRBJ2-7|TRBV7-8|-
CASSEWGGGSYEQYF
TGTGCCAGCAGCGAATGGGGAGGGGGTTCCTACGAGCAGTACTTC
>TRBD1|TRBJ1-4|TRBV5-5|-
CASSLTGATNEKLFF
TGTGCCAGCAGCTTAACAGGGGCTACTAATGAAAAACTGTTTTTT
>-|TRBJ2-1|TRBV4-3|-
CASSQVVVPMGRDEQFF
TGCGCCAGCAGCCAAGTAGTGGTACCGATGGGTCGGGATGAGCAGTTCTTC
>-|TRBJ1-2|TRBV27|-
CASSLGGEDGYTF
TGTGCCAGCAGTTTAGGGGGGGAGGATGGCTACACCTTC
>TRBD2|TRBJ2-5|TRBV9|once
CASSVGLAGAPYEETQYF
TGTGCCAGCAGCGTAGGACTAGCGGGAGCCCCCTACGAAGAGACCCAGTACTTC